Listed below are T cell receptor beta chains from one sample, sequenced in a study of T cells in Graves' hyperthyroidism and ophthalmopathy. TCRdb re-analysed the multiplex PCR reads in MiXCR, keeping a single row per CDR3 protein. Altogether more than 350,000 distinct CDR3 sequences are present, approximately 14% being singletons, with the ten largest covering 15% to 20%. Sequenced sample: blood. These receptors originate from a young woman with Graves' ophthalmopathy. CDR3s include the opening cysteine and the closing phenylalanine or tryptophan. Fields, in order: clone size, J gene, V gene, D gene, CDR3 protein, CDR3 DNA. A D gene is named only where the DNA matches it firmly. The listing skips clone size in some rows; elsewhere it reads once, few, many or a size class.

.,TRBJ1-4,TRBV7-9,TRBD1,CASSPGQVNEKLFF,TGTGCCAGCAGCCCGGGACAGGTTAATGAAAAACTGTTTTTT
.,TRBJ1-2,TRBV29-1,.,CSVELRAGYTF,TGCAGCGTTGAACTCAGGGCTGGCTACACCTTC
many,TRBJ2-1,TRBV5-1,TRBD2,CASSFTTGRQKSSSYNEQFF,TGCGCCAGCAGCTTTACCACCGGGAGGCAAAAGTCCTCCTCCTACAATGAGCAGTTCTTC
.,TRBJ2-3,TRBV9,.,CASSEAEAHTDTQYF,TGTGCCAGCAGCGAGGCGGAGGCCCACACAGATACGCAGTATTTT
.,TRBJ2-2,TRBV27,TRBD1,CASSARQGPGELFF,TGTGCCAGCAGTGCCCGACAGGGCCCCGGGGAGCTGTTTTTT
few,TRBJ2-2,TRBV7-8,TRBD2,CASSLALAGELLF,TGTGCCAGCAGCTTAGCACTAGCGGGGGAGCTGCTTTTT
many,TRBJ1-4,TRBV2,.,CASSEALRGNPNEKLFF,TGTGCCAGCAGTGAAGCGCTTCGGGGGAACCCTAATGAAAAACTGTTTTTT
few,TRBJ2-1,TRBV7-3,TRBD2,CASSLSGGLGNEQFF,TGTGCCAGCAGCCTATCGGGGGGGCTGGGCAATGAGCAGTTCTTC
many,TRBJ2-2,TRBV11-3,.,CATQPLGSTGELFF,TGTGCCACCCAGCCGCTTGGGTCGACCGGGGAGCTGTTTTTT
few,TRBJ2-3,TRBV5-6,TRBD2,CASSLEVAGGTQYF,TGTGCCAGCAGCTTGGAGGTAGCGGGGGGGACGCAGTATTTT
many,TRBJ1-5,TRBV19,TRBD1,CASSTTWTGRYSNQPQHF,TGTGCCAGTAGTACAACTTGGACAGGGAGATATAGCAATCAGCCCCAGCATTTT
.,TRBJ2-7,TRBV29-1,TRBD1,CSATGGHYEQYF,TGCAGCGCCACAGGGGGCCACTACGAGCAGTACTTC
.,TRBJ1-2,TRBV28,.,CASSLSAIYGYTF,TGTGCCAGCAGTCTCTCCGCCATCTATGGCTACACCTTC
many,TRBJ2-1,TRBV5-1,TRBD2,CASSSALAGGPGQFF,TGCGCCAGCAGCTCAGCACTAGCGGGGGGGCCAGGGCAGTTCTTC
many,TRBJ1-5,TRBV6-5,.,CASSYSRTQPQHF,TGTGCCAGCAGTTACAGCCGAACCCAGCCCCAGCATTTT
many,TRBJ2-3,TRBV12-3/TRBV12-4,.,CASSRTGTQYF,TGTGCCAGCTCACGAACTGGGACGCAGTATTTT
few,TRBJ1-6,TRBV19,TRBD1,CASMGQSSPLHF,TGTGCCAGTATGGGACAGTCTTCACCCCTCCACTTT
many,TRBJ2-2,TRBV14,TRBD2,CASSQGLADMNTGELFF,TGTGCCAGCAGCCAAGGACTAGCGGATATGAACACCGGGGAGCTGTTTTTT
many,TRBJ1-6,TRBV6-2/TRBV6-3,.,CASSSSDNSPLHF,TGTGCCAGCAGTTCCTCCGATAATTCACCCCTCCACTTT
many,TRBJ1-2,TRBV2,.,CASSGLGPYGYTF,TGTGCCAGCAGTGGACTGGGTCCTTATGGCTACACCTTC
.,TRBJ2-7,TRBV20-1,.,CSARESRDNAYEQYF,TGCAGTGCTAGAGAAAGTCGGGACAATGCCTACGAGCAGTACTTC
.,TRBJ1-4,TRBV19,.,CASSTIDVLTTNEKLFF,TGTGCCAGTAGTACCATCGACGTCCTGACAACTAATGAAAAACTGTTTTTT
.,TRBJ1-2,TRBV19,.,CASSIMERTGGYTF,TGTGCCAGTAGTATAATGGAGAGGACGGGAGGCTACACCTTC
many,TRBJ2-5,TRBV9,TRBD2,CASSQGSGGNQETQYF,TGTGCCAGCAGCCAGGGGAGCGGGGGGAACCAAGAGACCCAGTACTTC
many,TRBJ2-7,TRBV6-1,.,CASGDGDEQYF,TGTGCCAGCGGAGATGGGGACGAGCAGTACTTC
many,TRBJ1-1,TRBV18,.,CASSPLENTEAFF,TGTGCCAGCTCACCCCTGGAGAACACTGAAGCTTTCTTT
many,TRBJ2-1,TRBV5-1,.,CASSLPLSSYNEQFF,TGCGCCAGCAGCTTGCCATTAAGCTCCTACAATGAGCAGTTCTTC
.,TRBJ2-7,TRBV5-1,TRBD1,CASSKEQGAGYYEQYF,TGCGCCAGCAGTAAAGAACAGGGGGCTGGCTACTACGAGCAGTACTTC
.,TRBJ2-5,TRBV11-2,TRBD1,CASRRPGTGDAETQYF,TGTGCCAGCAGGCGCCCCGGGACAGGGGATGCCGAGACCCAGTACTTC
many,TRBJ2-1,TRBV20-1,.,CSARVPGQYNEQFF,TGCAGTGCTAGGGTGCCCGGACAGTACAATGAGCAGTTCTTC
many,TRBJ2-3,TRBV7-2,TRBD2,CASSSSGGPPSTDTQYF,TGTGCCAGCAGCTCTAGCGGGGGGCCACCTAGCACAGATACGCAGTATTTT